Sequencing of this T cell receptor (beta chain) was carried out in a study of radiation and T cells in renal cell carcinoma. Whole-study context: Nephrectomy followed 15 Gy stereotactic body radiation by 4 weeks. Findings of the study overall: From baseline, blood top tumor clonotypes peaked at 2 weeks post-radiation.

Sequencing used immunoSEQ multiplex PCR; TCRdb keeps in-frame clones, though not all of them. The sample records roughly 100,000 clones, 82% being singletons. CDR1 MDHEN and CDR2 SYDVKM come from the germline V gene. This CDR3 comprises 15 residues. V lost 4 bases to trimming and J lost 0 bases; unmatched junction nucleotides: 5. Time point denoted: baseline pretreatment blood. Indicated treatment: 15 Gy SBRT to primary tumor, nephrectomy 4 weeks later. Blood was sampled at baseline, 2 weeks and 4 weeks after SBRT. This clone was recorded a few times. Its target is unknown. The TCR comes from a man between 60 and 75 years old with renal cell carcinoma. The V and J genes are TRBV28 and TRBJ1-1; 7 nucleotides agree with TRBD1. This specimen was blood, taken from a patient whose treatment included radiotherapy and nephrectomy. The CDR3 nucleotides are TGTGCCAGCAGTTCGCCCACAGGGGTGAACACTGAAGCTTTCTTT. It yields the protein CASSSPTGVNTEAFF. Full variable domain (rest looked up from reference TRBV28 and TRBJ1-1): DVKVTQSSRYLVKRTGEKVFLECVQDMDHENMFWYRQDPGLGLRLIYFSYDVKMKEKGDIPEGYSVSREKKERFSLILESASTNQTSMYLCASSSPTGVNTEAFFGQGTRLTVV.